These T cell receptor beta chains were read from a single sample in a study of T cell responses to AZD1222 COVID-19 vaccine. The protocol was immunoSEQ multiplex PCR, while the TCRdb copy is restricted to in-frame clones and leaves out a portion. The table includes approximately 130,000 clones, around 92% detected once. This specimen was peripheral blood, taken on day 0 of AZD1222 vaccination. The receptors shown here come from an adult in good health. Each CDR3 is given with its conserved first and last residue. Each record gives: J gene, V gene, clone size, CDR3 length, D gene, CDR3 protein, CDR3 DNA. D genes are given only for firm matches. Not every row has a clone size; where given, it reads once, few, many or a size class.

>TRBJ2-1|TRBV18|NA|13|NA
CASSPGMDRGQFF
TGTGCCAGCTCACCAGGAATGGACCGGGGGCAGTTCTTC
>TRBJ1-4|TRBV9|NA|16|TRBD1
CASSVATRTGNEKLFF
TGTGCCAGCAGCGTAGCTACTAGGACAGGGAATGAAAAACTGTTTTTT
>TRBJ1-3|TRBV29-1|NA|17|TRBD1
CSVDEDRGLWGGNTIYF
TGCAGCGTTGACGAGGACAGGGGGCTTTGGGGTGGAAACACCATATATTTT
>TRBJ2-2|TRBV27|NA|13|NA
CASSPPVPGELFF
TGTGCCAGCAGTCCGCCGGTCCCCGGGGAGCTGTTTTTT
>TRBJ2-7|TRBV11-2|NA|15|NA
CASSLVSSSLGEQYF
TGTGCCAGCAGCTTAGTTTCATCTTCATTGGGTGAGCAGTACTTC
>TRBJ1-2|TRBV12-3/TRBV12-4|NA|13|NA
CASSLARFHGYTF
TGTGCCAGCAGTTTAGCCCGATTCCATGGCTACACCTTC
>TRBJ1-1|TRBV4-1|NA|14|NA
CASTSLGRNTEAFF
TGCGCCAGCACCTCCCTTGGACGGAACACTGAAGCTTTCTTT
>TRBJ2-3|TRBV3-1/TRBV3-2|NA|14|NA
CASSQDWYEDTQYF
TGTGCCAGCAGCCAAGATTGGTACGAAGATACGCAGTATTTT
>TRBJ1-4|TRBV11-2|NA|15|TRBD1
CASSLAGTGSEKLFF
TGTGCCAGCAGCTTAGCCGGGACAGGGTCTGAAAAACTGTTTTTT
>TRBJ2-7|TRBV5-1|NA|14|NA
CASSLGRGGNEQYF
TGCGCCAGCAGCTTGGGCAGAGGGGGGAACGAGCAGTACTTC
>TRBJ1-2|TRBV4-1|NA|17|NA
CASSHSENRAANYGYTF
TGCGCCAGCAGCCATTCGGAGAACAGGGCGGCTAACTATGGCTACACCTTC
>TRBJ1-2|TRBV2|NA|14|NA
CASSGGDPYFGYTF
TGTGCCAGCAGTGGAGGGGACCCTTATTTCGGCTACACCTTC
>TRBJ1-2|TRBV18|NA|14|NA
CASSPEGSVYGYTF
TGTGCCAGCTCACCAGAAGGTTCGGTCTATGGCTACACCTTC
>TRBJ2-7|TRBV7-9|NA|17|TRBD2
CASRTDQTSGNPHEQYF
TGTGCCAGCAGAACCGACCAAACTAGCGGGAACCCCCACGAGCAGTACTTC
>TRBJ2-1|TRBV5-1|NA|14|NA
CASSLGGVYNEQFF
TGCGCCAGCAGCTTGGGCGGTGTTTACAATGAGCAGTTCTTC
>TRBJ2-5|TRBV5-1|NA|14|NA
CASSLAAGEKTQYF
TGCGCCAGCAGCTTGGCCGCAGGGGAAAAGACCCAGTACTTC
>TRBJ1-5|TRBV3-1/TRBV3-2|NA|13|NA
CASSQTVNQPQHF
TGTGCCAGCAGCCAAACGGTGAATCAGCCCCAGCATTTT
>TRBJ1-6|TRBV27|NA|15|NA
CASSLSQGLGSPLHF
TGTGCCAGCAGTTTAAGTCAGGGATTAGGTTCACCCCTCCACTTT
>TRBJ1-6|TRBV30|NA|15|NA
CAWSVGGFVESPLHF
TGTGCCTGGAGTGTCGGGGGTTTCGTCGAATCACCCCTCCACTTT
>TRBJ2-1|TRBV2|NA|12|NA
CASGGIGNEQFF
TGTGCCAGCGGAGGGATAGGTAATGAGCAGTTCTTC
>TRBJ1-3|TRBV12-3/TRBV12-4|few|13|NA
CASTAHSGNTIYF
TGTGCCAGCACCGCACACAGTGGAAACACCATATATTTT
>TRBJ2-7|TRBV5-6|NA|11|NA
CASSNRDKQYF
TGTGCCAGCAGCAACAGGGATAAGCAGTACTTC
>TRBJ2-3|TRBV5-1|NA|16|NA
CASSLATSSGTDTQYF
TGCGCCAGCAGCTTGGCCACTAGTAGCGGCACAGATACGCAGTATTTT
>TRBJ2-1|TRBV13|once|15|TRBD2
CASSLELAGYNEQFF
TGTGCCAGCAGCTTAGAGCTAGCGGGTTACAATGAGCAGTTCTTC
>TRBJ1-2|TRBV18|NA|14|TRBD1
CASSPLRQGDGYTF
TGTGCCAGCTCACCATTACGGCAGGGGGATGGCTACACCTTC
>TRBJ2-7|TRBV7-4|NA|14|NA
CASSLLPFGYEQYF
TGTGCCAGCAGCTTACTCCCTTTTGGCTACGAGCAGTACTTC
>TRBJ2-5|TRBV5-1|NA|17|TRBD1
CATSPLPSGGLGETQYF
TGCGCCACCAGTCCCCTTCCGTCAGGGGGCTTGGGGGAGACCCAGTACTTC
>TRBJ1-4|TRBV5-1|NA|17|TRBD1
CASSLALGRGPNEKLFF
TGCGCCAGCAGCTTGGCCTTAGGCAGGGGGCCGAATGAAAAACTGTTTTTT
>TRBJ2-7|TRBV11-3|NA|13|TRBD1
CASSPGTDYEQYF
TGTGCCAGCAGCCCTGGGACAGACTACGAGCAGTACTTC
>TRBJ1-4|TRBV18|NA|15|TRBD1
CASSPSTGGVPKLFF
TGTGCCAGCTCACCCTCGACAGGGGGCGTCCCAAAACTGTTTTTT
>TRBJ1-5|TRBV15|NA|12|NA
CATGALNQPQHF
TGTGCCACCGGGGCCCTTAATCAGCCCCAGCATTTT
>TRBJ2-5|TRBV7-9|NA|15|NA
CASSSPLGASETQYF
TGTGCCAGCAGCTCCCCTCTCGGGGCAAGCGAGACCCAGTACTTC
>TRBJ1-2|TRBV2|NA|15|NA
CASTPMSQMGYGYTF
TGTGCCAGCACCCCCATGTCTCAGATGGGCTATGGCTACACCTTC
>TRBJ2-3|TRBV6-1|NA|16|TRBD1
CASSGDRFSSTDTQYF
TGTGCCAGCAGTGGGGACAGATTTTCTAGCACAGATACGCAGTATTTT
>TRBJ2-7|TRBV9|NA|15|TRBD2
CASSVEVGREGEQYF
TGTGCCAGCAGCGTAGAGGTCGGGAGGGAAGGCGAGCAGTACTTC
>TRBJ1-4|TRBV5-1|NA|13|NA
CASSRTLGEKLFF
TGCGCCAGCAGCCGGACCTTGGGGGAAAAACTGTTTTTT
>TRBJ1-5|TRBV7-9|NA|16|TRBD1
CASSLSRGPNNQPQHF
TGTGCCAGCAGCTTGTCCAGGGGGCCTAACAATCAGCCCCAGCATTTT